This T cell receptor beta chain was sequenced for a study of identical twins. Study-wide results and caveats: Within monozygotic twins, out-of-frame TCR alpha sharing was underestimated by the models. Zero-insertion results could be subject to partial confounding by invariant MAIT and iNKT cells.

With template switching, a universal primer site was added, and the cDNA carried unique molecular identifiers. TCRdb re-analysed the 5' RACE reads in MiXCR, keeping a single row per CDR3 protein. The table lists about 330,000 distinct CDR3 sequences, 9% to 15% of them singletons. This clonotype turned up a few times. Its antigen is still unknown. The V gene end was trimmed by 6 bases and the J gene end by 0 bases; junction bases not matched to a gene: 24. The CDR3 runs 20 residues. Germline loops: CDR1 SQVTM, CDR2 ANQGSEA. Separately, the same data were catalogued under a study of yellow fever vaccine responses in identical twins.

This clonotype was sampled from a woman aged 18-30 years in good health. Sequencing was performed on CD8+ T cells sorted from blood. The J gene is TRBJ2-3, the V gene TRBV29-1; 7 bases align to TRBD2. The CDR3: CSVVSNPSNRGRGSTDTQYF. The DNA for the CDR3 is TGCAGCGTCGTATCTAATCCCTCCAACCGCGGGCGGGGGAGCACAGATACGCAGTATTTT.